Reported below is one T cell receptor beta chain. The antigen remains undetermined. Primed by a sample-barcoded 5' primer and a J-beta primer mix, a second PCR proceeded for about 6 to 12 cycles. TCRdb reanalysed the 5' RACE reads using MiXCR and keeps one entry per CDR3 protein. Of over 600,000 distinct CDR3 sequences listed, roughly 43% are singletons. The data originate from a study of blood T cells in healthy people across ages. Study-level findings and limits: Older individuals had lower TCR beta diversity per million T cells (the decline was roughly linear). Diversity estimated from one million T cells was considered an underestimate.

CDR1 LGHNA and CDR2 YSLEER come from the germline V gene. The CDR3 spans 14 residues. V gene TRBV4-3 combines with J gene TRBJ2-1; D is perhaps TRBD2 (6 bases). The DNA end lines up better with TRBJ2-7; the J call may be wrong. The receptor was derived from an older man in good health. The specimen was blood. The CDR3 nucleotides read TGCGCCAGCAGCCAAGCCGGGGGAAGGAATGAGCAGTACTTC. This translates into CASSQAGGRNEQYF.